One sample yielded the 23 T cell receptor beta chains listed below, sequenced in a study of T cell responses to AZD1222 COVID-19 vaccine. Clones were read by immunoSEQ multiplex PCR, and TCRdb kept only the in-frame ones, dropping some. The table shows some 110,000 clones, with around 92% occurring only once. The sample here was peripheral blood, taken on day 0 of AZD1222 vaccination. Receptors were obtained from an adult in good health.

The chain links TRBV27 to TRBJ2-7; the match to TRBD2 covers 12 bases. Germline V gene lookup returns CDR1 MNHEY and CDR2 SMNVEV (reference sequence). V trimming: 5 bases; J trimming: 1 base; junction bases outside the gene matches: 3. The CDR3 length is 15 residues. The CDR3 region is CASSIGLAGSYEQYF. The CDR3 DNA follows: TGTGCCAGCAGTATAGGACTAGCGGGATCCTACGAGCAGTACTTC.

This chain uses TRBV6-1 with TRBJ2-1; no clear D gene. Trimming pared 1 base from V and 9 bases from J, leaving 13 bases between. This CDR3 is 14 amino acids long. The germline V gene encodes CDR1 MNHNS and CDR2 SASEGT. In DNA, the CDR3 is TGTGCCAGCAGTGAAGTGGGATCTTTCACTGAGCAGTTCTTC. Amino acids: CASSEVGSFTEQFF.

The rearrangement joins TRBV7-9 to TRBJ1-4; D unresolved. V lost 2 bases and J lost 7, with 8 bases in between. Per germline, CDR1 SEHNR and CDR2 FQNEAQ (reference sequence). The CDR3 totals 13 residues. The CDR3 protein is CASSLSAPEKLFF. In nucleotides, the CDR3 is TGTGCCAGCAGCTTAAGTGCGCCTGAAAAACTGTTTTTT. The variable domain in full, completed from reference TRBV7-9 and TRBJ1-4, reads DTGVSQNPRHKITKRGQNVTFRCDPISEHNRLYWYRQTLGQGPEFLTYFQNEAQLEKSRLLSDRFSAERPKGSFSTLEIQRTEQGDSAMYLCASSLSAPEKLFFGSGTQLSVL.

This rearrangement joins TRBV30 to TRBJ2-4; D is possibly TRBD1 (5 bases). The CDR3 spans 16 residues. The V end lost 0 bases, the J end lost 5 bases, and 17 bases lay between the germline ends. The germline V gene encodes CDR1 GTSNPN and CDR2 SVGIG (reference sequence). Here the CDR3 DNA reads TGTGCCTGGAGTGTTAATCTCTGGGGCAGAGAAAACATTCAGTACTTC. This sequence encodes CAWSVNLWGRENIQYF. Together with reference TRBV30 and TRBJ2-4, the CDR3 gives the full variable domain: SQTIHQWPATLVQPVGSPLSLECTVEGTSNPNLYWYRQAAGRGLQLLFYSVGIGQISSEVPQNLSASRPQDRQFILSSKKLLLSDSGFYLCAWSVNLWGRENIQYFGAGTRLSVL.

The sample holds one count of this clone. The chain is built from TRBV10-3 and TRBJ1-1; D gene uncertain. CDR3 length: 14 residues. V was trimmed by 4 bases and J by 5 bases, leaving 14 bases between them. The V gene's germline CDR1 is ENHRY and CDR2 SYGVKD. In DNA, the CDR3 is TGTGCCATCAGTGGGGGAAGCCGGTTGACTGAAGCTTTCTTT. Residues: CAISGGSRLTEAFF.

The CDR3: CASTPGQTNSPLHF. As DNA, the CDR3 is TGCGCCAGCACTCCGGGACAGACTAATTCACCCCTCCACTTT. The chain carries TRBV10-2 and TRBJ1-6; the match to TRBD1 covers 7 bases. The length of the CDR3 is 14 residues. With V trimmed by 7 bases and J by 6 bases, 6 bases remained unmatched. Germline V gene sequence: CDR1 WSHSY, CDR2 SAAADI.

This chain links TRBV5-4 with TRBJ2-3, with TRBD1 identical over 7 bases. The germline V gene has CDR1 SGHNT and CDR2 YYREEE (reference sequence). V lost 4 bases to trimming and J lost 2 bases; unmatched junction nucleotides: 16. This CDR3 region has 18 residues. CDR3 residues: CASSPRGGRQGATDTQYF. CDR3 nucleotide sequence: TGTGCCAGCAGCCCCCGAGGGGGCCGACAGGGAGCCACAGATACGCAGTATTTT.

The chain has TRBV3-1 (or the pseudogene TRBV3-2) and TRBJ2-7; no clear D gene. CDR3 size: 15 residues. V was trimmed by 4 bases and J by 3 bases, leaving 16 bases between them. Germline assignment: CDR1 LGHDT and CDR2 YNNKEL (reference sequence). The CDR3: CASSPWQAGHYEQYF. Written as DNA, the CDR3 is TGTGCCAGCAGCCCCTGGCAGGCTGGTCACTACGAGCAGTACTTC.

This chain uses TRBV6-5 with TRBJ1-1; D unresolved. V lost 5 bases, J lost 8 bases, and 15 bases lay in between. Germline-derived CDR1 and CDR2 are MNHEY and SVGAGI. There are 13 residues in the CDR3. CDR3 nucleotides: TGTGCCAGCAGTCCCCTGGTTGGGAAAGAAGCTTTCTTT. Its protein is CASSPLVGKEAFF.

The chain combines TRBV30 with TRBJ2-1; 13 nucleotides align to TRBD2. CDR1 and CDR2 from the germline V gene are GTSNPN and SVGIG (reference sequence). This CDR3 has 13 residues. V lost 6 bases, J lost 12 bases, and 8 bases stayed unmatched. CDR3: CACTGLAGRGQFF. CDR3 DNA: TGTGCCTGTACGGGACTAGCGGGGCGGGGGCAGTTCTTC.

The V and J genes are TRBV27 and TRBJ2-5; D ambiguous. Germline lookup yields CDR1 MNHEY and CDR2 SMNVEV (reference sequence). The CDR3 contains 17 residues. V lost 1 base to trimming and J lost 2 bases, with 17 bases between them. The CDR3, as DNA: TGTGCCAGCAGTTTATATGGGAACAGAGCCCAACAAGAGACCCAGTACTTC. It is translated as CASSLYGNRAQQETQYF.

The V gene is TRBV27, the J gene TRBJ2-7; 12 nucleotides align to TRBD2. This CDR3 is built from 14 residues. After removal of 2 bases from V and 7 bases from J, the junction contained 3 bases not matched to a gene. Germline V lookup: CDR1 MNHEY, CDR2 SMNVEV (reference sequence). Written as DNA, the CDR3 is TGTGCCAGCAGTTTAGAGGGACTAGCGGGTGAGCAGTACTTC. Protein: CASSLEGLAGEQYF.

V is TRBV7-8 and J is TRBJ1-3; 7 bases are a match to TRBD1. Germline assignment: CDR1 SGHVS and CDR2 FQNEAQ. V was clipped by 5 bases and J by 4 bases; unmatched bases: 20. The CDR3 is 19 residues long. CDR3 sequence: CASSPGPGQLITTGNTIYF. DNA of the CDR3: TGTGCCAGCAGCCCCGGGCCGGGACAGCTTATTACGACGGGAAACACCATATATTTT.

The chain uses TRBV29-1 and TRBJ2-3, with 12 bases fitting TRBD1. Germline CDR1 SQVTM, CDR2 ANQGSEA. The CDR3 contains 14 residues. Unmatched junction bases numbered 6, after V lost 6 bases and J lost 5 bases. The CDR3 DNA reads as TGCAGCGTCGCCGGGACAGGGGGCAAAGATACGCAGTATTTT. This sequence encodes CSVAGTGGKDTQYF.

The chain combines TRBV27 with TRBJ2-4; 7 nucleotides agree with TRBD2. CDR3 length: 16 amino acids. V shed 2 bases and J 4 bases; nucleotides not matched to a gene: 8. CDR1 is MNHEY and CDR2 is SMNVEV in the germline V gene (reference sequence). CDR3 in amino acids: CASSLGSGGWKNIQYF. The CDR3 coding sequence is TGTGCCAGCAGTTTAGGATCGGGGGGATGGAAAAACATTCAGTACTTC.

The chain uses TRBV2 and TRBJ1-4; D is undetermined. Trimming took off 4 bases at V and 7 bases at J, with 4 bases between the two ends. Germline-derived CDR1 and CDR2 are SNHLY and FYNNEI. The CDR3 length is 11 residues. The CDR3 sequence: CASSASEKLFF. The CDR3 DNA reads as TGTGCCAGCAGTGCCTCTGAAAAACTGTTTTTT.

This chain links TRBV4-1 with TRBJ2-7, with D perhaps TRBD2 (7 bases). Germline CDR1 MGHRA, CDR2 YSYEKL. V lost 6 bases to trimming and J lost 5 bases, with 29 bases between them. CDR3 size: 18 residues. The CDR3 sequence: CASRARTAGTLGGDEQYF. In DNA form, the CDR3 reads TGCGCCAGCAGAGCCCGCACCGCCGGGACCTTAGGGGGGGACGAGCAGTACTTC.

V gene TRBV6-5 combines with J gene TRBJ2-1, with unresolved D. This CDR3 region has 13 residues. Between the trimmed V and J ends, which lost 2 bases and 4 bases, there was a span of 6 bases. Germline V gene sequence: CDR1 MNHEY, CDR2 SVGAGI. The CDR3 loop reads CASSYRYYNEQFF. The CDR3 DNA sequence: TGTGCCAGCAGTTACAGGTATTACAATGAGCAGTTCTTC.

This chain links TRBV10-1 with TRBJ2-7, with a weak D call TRBD1 (6 bases). The germline CDR1 and CDR2 sequences are WNHNN and SYGVQD (reference sequence). The germline V and J ends were trimmed by 5 bases and 0 bases, with 11 bases remaining between them. This CDR3 contains 14 residues. The CDR3 sequence: CASSKDSSSYEQYF. The CDR3 bases are TGCGCCAGCAGTAAGGACAGTAGCTCCTACGAGCAGTACTTC.

This chain connects TRBV5-1 to TRBJ1-1, with 9 bases aligning to TRBD1. CDR3 length equals 15 residues. Per the germline V gene, CDR1 is SGHRS and CDR2 is YFSETQ. Germline trimming cut 0 bases from V and 4 bases from J; bases unmatched to any gene: 4. The CDR3 region is CASSLDRGPGTEAFF. The CDR3 DNA follows: TGCGCCAGCAGCTTGGACAGGGGGCCCGGCACTGAAGCTTTCTTT.

The chain combines TRBV7-9 with TRBJ1-5, with TRBD1 matching 7 bases. The length of the CDR3 is 16 residues. Germline V lookup: CDR1 SEHNR, CDR2 FQNEAQ (reference sequence). V shed 3 bases, J shed 5 bases, and the junction held 10 bases outside the gene matches. As DNA, the CDR3 is TGTGCCAGCAGCTTCTGGACAGGAATAAATGATCAGCCCCAGCATTTT. It codes for CASSFWTGINDQPQHF.

V is TRBV11-2 and J is TRBJ1-5; TRBD1 is a possible D gene (6 bases). CDR1 and CDR2 (germline): SGHAT, FQNNGV. V shed 1 base and J shed 6 bases, with 10 bases lying between them. The CDR3 consists of 14 residues. The CDR3 nucleotides read TGTGCCAGCAGCTTAGGGGGGGCGGGTCAGCCCCAGCATTTT. As protein: CASSLGGAGQPQHF.

The chain has TRBV7-6 and TRBJ1-2; 8 bases are shared with TRBD1. The germline V gene encodes CDR1 SGHVS and CDR2 FNYEAQ. CDR3 length: 15 residues. V was pared by 4 bases and J by 2 bases, with 6 bases of the junction left unmatched. CDR3 nucleotide sequence: TGTGCCAGCAGCTACGGGACAGGACCAAACTATGGCTACACCTTC. Its protein is CASSYGTGPNYGYTF.